This TCR beta chain comes out of a study of blood T cell repertoires in COVID-19. Study as a whole: The United States, Italy and Spain were the sources of the acute and convalescent COVID-19 samples. PBMCs, B-cell-depleted T cells, or T cells provided the cDNA or gDNA that made up the material.

The germline gives CDR1 LGHNA, CDR2 YNFKEQ. The junction had 6 bases not matched to a gene; V was cut back by 4 bases and J by 2 bases. The CDR3 has 15 residues. Original handling: From reference gene primer amplification, estimates of nucleated cell counts were derived. Clones were sequenced by immunoSEQ multiplex PCR, and TCRdb holds only the in-frame ones, with some missing. V and J calls and clone size are as listed in that table; D and trimming were resolved from the DNA. The data contain around 26,000 clones, under 85% of them singletons. This chain links TRBV4-2 with TRBJ2-5; 8 nucleotides match TRBD1. Sequencing used peripheral blood. The sequence derives from a man in his 70s with acute or convalescent COVID-19. CDR3 sequence (DNA): TGTGCCAGCAGCCTAATGGGACAGGAACAAGAGACCCAGTACTTC. Translating gives CASSLMGQEQETQYF.